These T cell receptor beta chains were read from a single sample in a study of blood T cell repertoires in COVID-19. Assay: immunoSEQ multiplex PCR; the TCRdb copy retains only in-frame clones and omits some. Of about 240,000 clones listed, around four fifths were seen once; the top ten hold about 1.9%. Sample: peripheral blood. These receptors were obtained from a man aged 30 to 45 who had recovered from COVID-19. CDR3s include the opening cysteine and the closing phenylalanine or tryptophan. The D gene is left open where the match is weak. Clone size is not always given. Where it is, it says once, few, many or a class for expanded clones.

- TRBJ2-6 - TRBV29-1 CSVGSSGANVLTF TGCAGCGTTGGGAGTTCTGGGGCCAACGTCCTGACTTTC
- TRBJ1-3 - TRBV9 CASSPRTPLSGNTIYF TGTGCCAGCAGCCCCCGGACACCGCTATCTGGAAACACCATATATTTT
TRBD1 TRBJ1-6 - TRBV5-4 CASSRRDRLDSPLHF TGTGCCAGCAGCCGTCGGGACAGGTTAGATTCACCCCTCCACTTT
TRBD1 TRBJ1-2 - TRBV3-1/TRBV3-2 CASSQNRGLSNYGYTF TGTGCCAGCAGCCAAAACAGGGGGCTGTCCAACTATGGCTACACCTTC
- TRBJ2-1 - TRBV11-2 CASSLGRDEQFF TGTGCCAGCAGCTTAGGGAGAGATGAGCAGTTCTTC
- TRBJ2-7 - TRBV19 CASSIGLTYEQYF TGTGCCAGTAGTATAGGACTTACCTACGAGCAGTACTTC
- TRBJ2-5 - TRBV3-1/TRBV3-2 CASSHNTGTQETQYF TGTGCCAGCAGCCATAATACCGGGACACAAGAGACCCAGTACTTC
- TRBJ1-3 - TRBV28 CASSFSGAGNTIYF TGTGCCAGCAGTTTTTCTGGGGCGGGAAACACCATATATTTT
- TRBJ2-7 - TRBV6-5 CASSTPPGNEQYF TGTGCCAGCAGTACCCCGCCAGGGAACGAGCAGTACTTC
TRBD2 TRBJ2-3 - TRBV7-9 CASSARTSGEQRDTQYF TGTGCCAGCAGCGCCCGGACTAGCGGGGAGCAGAGAGATACGCAGTATTTT
TRBD2 TRBJ2-3 few TRBV6-1 CASSEAIAGGTDTQYF TGTGCCAGCAGTGAAGCTATAGCGGGGGGCACAGATACGCAGTATTTT
TRBD1 TRBJ1-5 - TRBV28 CASARGRRGNQPQHF TGTGCCAGCGCCAGGGGGCGCAGGGGCAATCAGCCCCAGCATTTT
- TRBJ1-2 - TRBV6-5 CASSRDGGSYGYTF TGTGCCAGCAGTCGAGACGGGGGGTCGTATGGCTACACCTTC
- TRBJ2-5 once TRBV7-2 CASSPPGNQETQYF TGTGCCAGCAGCCCCCCGGGGAACCAAGAGACCCAGTACTTC
TRBD1 TRBJ1-1 - TRBV18 CASSPTQGAQNTEAFF TGTGCCAGCTCACCCACACAGGGGGCCCAGAACACTGAAGCTTTCTTT
- TRBJ2-1 - TRBV27 CASSLNGGTYNEQFF TGTGCCAGCAGTTTAAATGGCGGGACCTACAATGAGCAGTTCTTC
- TRBJ1-2 - TRBV5-1 CASSLDPGNYGYTF TGCGCCAGCAGCTTGGACCCGGGTAACTATGGCTACACCTTC
TRBD1 TRBJ1-3 - TRBV2 CASLMGTDGNTIYF TGTGCCAGTCTCATGGGGACAGACGGAAACACCATATATTTT
- TRBJ1-5 - TRBV5-1 CASSLEGAQPQHF TGCGCCAGCAGCTTGGAAGGGGCTCAGCCCCAGCATTTT
- TRBJ2-3 - TRBV5-4 CASSSVKISGSTDTQYF TGTGCCAGCAGCTCGGTTAAAATTTCGGGGAGCACAGATACGCAGTATTTT
TRBD2 TRBJ2-1 - TRBV27 CASTTGTSPSNEQFF TGTGCCAGCACCACAGGGACTAGTCCTTCCAATGAGCAGTTCTTC
- TRBJ2-3 - TRBV5-4 CASRDETDYTDTQYF TGTGCCAGCAGGGATGAGACGGACTACACAGATACGCAGTATTTT
- TRBJ2-1 few TRBV21-1 CASRSLFGDRESPAYNEQFF TGTGCCAGCAGGAGCCTCTTTGGGGACAGGGAGTCACCCGCCTACAATGAGCAGTTCTTC
- TRBJ1-4 - TRBV27 CASSRTGWNEKLFF TGTGCCAGCAGCCGAACAGGGTGGAATGAAAAACTGTTTTTT
- TRBJ2-5 once TRBV11-2 CASRYQETQYF TGTGCCAGCAGGTATCAAGAGACCCAGTACTTC
TRBD2 TRBJ2-7 - TRBV3-1/TRBV3-2 CASSQGRGGHEQYF TGTGCCAGCAGCCAAGGGCGGGGGGGCCACGAGCAGTACTTC
TRBD1 TRBJ1-6 - TRBV9 CASSASPTGSPPLHF TGTGCCAGCAGCGCTTCACCGACAGGGTCCCCACCCCTCCACTTT
- TRBJ1-4 - TRBV5-1 CASSQTGGNEKLFF TGCGCCAGCAGCCAGACGGGAGGTAATGAAAAACTGTTTTTT
TRBD2 TRBJ2-3 - TRBV9 CASSALGTSGVTDTQYF TGTGCCAGCAGCGCCCTAGGGACTAGCGGGGTCACAGATACGCAGTATTTT
- TRBJ2-5 - TRBV7-8 CASLRDFQETQYF TGTGCCAGCCTCCGGGACTTCCAAGAGACCCAGTACTTC
- TRBJ2-2 - TRBV11-2 CASSTRGNGELFF TGTGCCAGCAGCACGAGAGGCAATGGGGAGCTGTTTTTT
- TRBJ2-7 - TRBV12-5 CASGLGQVREQYF TGTGCTAGTGGGCTTGGTCAAGTGAGAGAGCAGTACTTC
TRBD2 TRBJ2-1 once TRBV6-2/TRBV6-3 CASSYSAGASYNEQFF TGTGCCAGCAGTTACTCAGCGGGGGCCTCTTACAATGAGCAGTTCTTC
TRBD2 TRBJ2-3 - TRBV5-4 CASSLTSSGGQDTQYF TGTGCCAGCAGCTTGACCTCTAGCGGGGGGCAGGATACGCAGTATTTT
- TRBJ2-1 - TRBV18 CASSPFDRHNEQFF TGTGCCAGCTCACCCTTCGACAGACACAATGAGCAGTTCTTC
- TRBJ2-3 few TRBV5-5 CASSLGWVEISTDTQYF TGTGCCAGCAGCTTGGGATGGGTGGAGATTAGCACAGATACGCAGTATTTT
TRBD1 TRBJ2-5 - TRBV7-7 CASSPRQGYQETQYF TGTGCCAGCAGCCCGCGACAGGGATACCAAGAGACCCAGTACTTC
- TRBJ2-3 - TRBV18 CASSVQGQYTDTQYF TGTGCCAGCTCAGTACAGGGCCAGTACACAGATACGCAGTATTTT
TRBD1 TRBJ1-2 once TRBV9 CASSREPGQINYGYTF TGTGCCAGCAGCCGAGAACCGGGACAGATCAACTATGGCTACACCTTC
- TRBJ2-2 - TRBV7-3 CASSLTADTGELFF TGTGCCAGCAGCTTAACGGCGGACACCGGGGAGCTGTTTTTT
- TRBJ2-5 - TRBV3-1/TRBV3-2 CASSQGSQVTQYF TGTGCCAGCAGCCAAGGCTCTCAGGTGACCCAGTACTTC
- TRBJ1-4 - TRBV7-9 CASSKTGTYTNEKLFF TGTGCCAGCAGCAAAACCGGGACATATACTAATGAAAAACTGTTTTTT
TRBD1 TRBJ1-3 few TRBV18 CASSQVPGQGSAGNTIYF TGTGCCAGCTCCCAAGTCCCGGGACAGGGGTCAGCTGGAAACACCATATATTTT
- TRBJ2-5 - TRBV5-1 CASSHLTVQETQYF TGCGCCAGCAGCCATTTGACAGTCCAAGAGACCCAGTACTTC
TRBD1 TRBJ2-7 - TRBV6-1 CASSEAGTGLSEQYF TGTGCCAGCAGTGAAGCTGGGACAGGGCTCAGCGAGCAGTACTTC
TRBD1 TRBJ1-1 - TRBV11-2 CASSVDREAEAFF TGTGCCAGCAGCGTAGACAGGGAAGCTGAAGCTTTCTTT
- TRBJ1-5 few TRBV23-1 CASRRGVRNQPQHF TGCGCCAGCAGACGGGGGGTTCGCAATCAGCCCCAGCATTTT
- TRBJ2-6 - TRBV5-4 CASSLADSYSGANVLTF TGTGCCAGCAGCTTGGCCGACTCTTACTCTGGGGCCAACGTCCTGACTTTC
- TRBJ2-7 - TRBV18 CASSPVRGYEQYF TGTGCCAGCTCACCAGTTAGGGGTTACGAGCAGTACTTC
TRBD1 TRBJ1-4 - TRBV4-2 CASGGDRGYEKLFF TGTGCCAGCGGGGGGGACAGGGGTTACGAAAAACTGTTTTTT
- TRBJ1-2 - TRBV4-1 CASSQERTDRFSAYTF TGCGCCAGCAGCCAAGAGAGGACAGACCGATTTTCAGCCTACACCTTC
- TRBJ2-1 once TRBV18 CASSPRETYNEQFF TGTGCCAGCTCACCGAGGGAAACCTACAATGAGCAGTTCTTC
TRBD1 TRBJ2-4 - TRBV19 CASSIGSGTGEWLAKNIQYF TGTGCCAGTAGTATTGGGTCGGGGACAGGAGAATGGCTAGCCAAAAACATTCAGTACTTC
TRBD2 TRBJ2-4 - TRBV7-2 CASSLEGLAGGRSKNIQYF TGTGCCAGCAGCTTAGAGGGACTAGCGGGGGGCCGGTCCAAAAACATTCAGTACTTC
TRBD2 TRBJ2-2 - TRBV7-2 CASSPGAGGVTGELFF TGTGCCAGCAGTCCAGGGGCGGGGGGAGTCACCGGGGAGCTGTTTTTT
TRBD1 TRBJ1-1 - TRBV9 CASSVDVGQGEAFF TGTGCCAGCAGCGTGGACGTCGGACAGGGTGAAGCTTTCTTT
- TRBJ1-1 once TRBV3-1/TRBV3-2 CASSKGEVMNTEAFF TGTGCCAGCAGCAAAGGGGAGGTCATGAACACTGAAGCTTTCTTT